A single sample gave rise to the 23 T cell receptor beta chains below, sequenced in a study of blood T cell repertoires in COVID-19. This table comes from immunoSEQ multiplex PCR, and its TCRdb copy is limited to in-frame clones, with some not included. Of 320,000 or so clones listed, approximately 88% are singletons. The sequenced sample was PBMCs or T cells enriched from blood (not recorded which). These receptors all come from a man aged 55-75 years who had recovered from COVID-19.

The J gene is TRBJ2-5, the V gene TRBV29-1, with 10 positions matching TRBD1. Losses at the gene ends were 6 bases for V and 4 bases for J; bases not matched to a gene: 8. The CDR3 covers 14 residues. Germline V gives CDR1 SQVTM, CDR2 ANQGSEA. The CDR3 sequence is CSVGRGQGTETQYF. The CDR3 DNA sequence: TGCAGCGTGGGTCGGGGACAGGGGACAGAGACCCAGTACTTC.

CDR3 bases: TGTGCCACCAGCCCCCCGGGGGTTATAGCCTACGAGCAGTACTTC. The encoded protein is CATSPPGVIAYEQYF. J is TRBJ2-7 and V is TRBV15, with D perhaps TRBD2 (6 bases). Germline V CDR1 and CDR2: LNHNV, YYDKDF (reference sequence). Between the trimmed V and J ends, which lost 5 bases and 2 bases, there was a span of 16 bases. The CDR3 sequence is 15 residues long.

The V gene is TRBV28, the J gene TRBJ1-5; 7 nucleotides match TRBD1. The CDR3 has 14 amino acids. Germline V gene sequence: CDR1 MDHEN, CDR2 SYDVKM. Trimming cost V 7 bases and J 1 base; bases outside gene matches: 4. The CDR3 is CASTLGQSNQPQHF. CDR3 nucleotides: TGTGCCAGCACCTTGGGACAGAGCAATCAGCCCCAGCATTTT.

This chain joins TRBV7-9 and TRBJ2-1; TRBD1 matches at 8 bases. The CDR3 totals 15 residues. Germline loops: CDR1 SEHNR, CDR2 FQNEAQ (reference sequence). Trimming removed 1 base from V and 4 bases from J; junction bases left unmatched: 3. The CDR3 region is CASSLVGQGYNEQFF. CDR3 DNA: TGTGCCAGCAGCTTAGTAGGACAGGGATACAATGAGCAGTTCTTC.

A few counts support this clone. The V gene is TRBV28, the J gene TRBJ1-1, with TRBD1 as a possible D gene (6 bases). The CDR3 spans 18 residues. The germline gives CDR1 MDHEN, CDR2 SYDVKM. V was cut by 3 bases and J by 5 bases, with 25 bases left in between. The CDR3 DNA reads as TGTGCCAGCAGTTTCCCTCGGGCAGGGGAAGCCTTGGGGACTGAAGCTTTCTTT. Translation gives CASSFPRAGEALGTEAFF.

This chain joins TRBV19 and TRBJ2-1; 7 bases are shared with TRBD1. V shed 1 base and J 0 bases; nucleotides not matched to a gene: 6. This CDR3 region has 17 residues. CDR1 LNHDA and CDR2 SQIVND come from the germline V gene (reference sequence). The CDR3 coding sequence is TGTGCCAGTAGTATAGGTCCTCACAGGGGCTCCTACAATGAGCAGTTCTTC. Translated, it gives CASSIGPHRGSYNEQFF.

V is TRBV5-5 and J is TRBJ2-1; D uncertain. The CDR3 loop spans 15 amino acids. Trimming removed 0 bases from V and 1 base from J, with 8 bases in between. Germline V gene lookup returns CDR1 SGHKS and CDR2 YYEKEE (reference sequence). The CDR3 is CASSLDEPSYNEQFF. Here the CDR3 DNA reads TGTGCCAGCAGCTTGGACGAGCCATCCTACAATGAGCAGTTCTTC.

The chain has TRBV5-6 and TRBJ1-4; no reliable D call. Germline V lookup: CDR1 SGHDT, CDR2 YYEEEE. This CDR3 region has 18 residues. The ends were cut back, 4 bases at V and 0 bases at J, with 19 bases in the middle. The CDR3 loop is CASSQQRRALATNEKLFF. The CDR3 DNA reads TGTGCCAGCAGCCAACAAAGGCGGGCCTTGGCAACTAATGAAAAACTGTTTTTT.

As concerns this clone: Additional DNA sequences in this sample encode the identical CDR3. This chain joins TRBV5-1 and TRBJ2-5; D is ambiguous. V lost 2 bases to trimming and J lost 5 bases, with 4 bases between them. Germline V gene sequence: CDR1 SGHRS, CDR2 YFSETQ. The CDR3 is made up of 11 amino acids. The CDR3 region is CASSFRETQYF. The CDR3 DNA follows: TGCGCCAGCAGCTTTCGGGAGACCCAGTACTTC. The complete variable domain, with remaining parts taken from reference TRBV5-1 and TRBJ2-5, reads KAGVTQTPRYLIKTRGQQVTLSCSPISGHRSVSWYQQTPGQGLQFLFEYFSETQRNKGNFPGRFSGRQFSNSRSEMNVSTLELGDSALYLCASSFRETQYFGPGTRLLVL.

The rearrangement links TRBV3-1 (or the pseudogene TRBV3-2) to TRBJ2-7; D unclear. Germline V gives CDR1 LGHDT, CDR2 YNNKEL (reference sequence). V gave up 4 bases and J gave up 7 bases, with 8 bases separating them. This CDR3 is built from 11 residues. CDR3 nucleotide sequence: TGTGCCAGCAGCCTGCGGTTGGAGCAGTACTTC. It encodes CASSLRLEQYF.

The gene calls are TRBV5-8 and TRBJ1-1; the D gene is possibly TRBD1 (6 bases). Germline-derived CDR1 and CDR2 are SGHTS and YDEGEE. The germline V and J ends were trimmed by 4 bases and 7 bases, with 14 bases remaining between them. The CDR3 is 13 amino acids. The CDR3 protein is CASSPIGQIEAFF. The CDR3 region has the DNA TGTGCCAGCAGCCCGATAGGACAGATTGAAGCTTTCTTT.

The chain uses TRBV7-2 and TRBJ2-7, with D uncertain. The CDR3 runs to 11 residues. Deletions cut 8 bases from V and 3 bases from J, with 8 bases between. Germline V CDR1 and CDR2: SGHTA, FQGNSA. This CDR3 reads CASSKLYEQYF. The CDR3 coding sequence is TGTGCCAGCTCGAAACTCTACGAGCAGTACTTC.

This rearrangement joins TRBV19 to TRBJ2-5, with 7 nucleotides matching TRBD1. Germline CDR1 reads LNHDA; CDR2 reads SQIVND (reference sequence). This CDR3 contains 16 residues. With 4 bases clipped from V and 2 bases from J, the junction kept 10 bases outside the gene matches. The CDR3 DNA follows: TGTGCCAGTAGTAGGGCGTTGACAGGGAATCAAGAGACCCAGTACTTC. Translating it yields CASSRALTGNQETQYF.

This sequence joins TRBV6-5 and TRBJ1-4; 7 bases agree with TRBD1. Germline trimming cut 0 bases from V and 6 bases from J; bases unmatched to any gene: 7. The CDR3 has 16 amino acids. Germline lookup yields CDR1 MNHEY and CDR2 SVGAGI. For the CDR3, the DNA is TGTGCCAGCAGTTACTCGAGACGGACAGGAGATGAAAAACTGTTTTTT. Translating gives CASSYSRRTGDEKLFF.

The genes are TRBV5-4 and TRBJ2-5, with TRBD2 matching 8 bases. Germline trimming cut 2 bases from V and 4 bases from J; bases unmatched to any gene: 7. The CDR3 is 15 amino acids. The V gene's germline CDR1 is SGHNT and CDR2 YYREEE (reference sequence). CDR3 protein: CASSFQSGSGETQYF. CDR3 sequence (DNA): TGTGCCAGCAGCTTCCAAAGCGGGAGCGGAGAGACCCAGTACTTC.

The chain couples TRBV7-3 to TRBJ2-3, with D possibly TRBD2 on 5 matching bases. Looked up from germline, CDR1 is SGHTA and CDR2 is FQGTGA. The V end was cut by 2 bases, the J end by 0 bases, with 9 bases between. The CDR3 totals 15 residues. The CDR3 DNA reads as TGTGCCAGCAGCTTATCGCTAGCTAGCACAGATACGCAGTATTTT. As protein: CASSLSLASTDTQYF.

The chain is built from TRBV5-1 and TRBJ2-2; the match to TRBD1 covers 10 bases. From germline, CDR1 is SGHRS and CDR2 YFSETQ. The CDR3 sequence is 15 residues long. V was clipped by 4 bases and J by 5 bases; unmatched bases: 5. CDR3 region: CASSGDRGWTGELFF. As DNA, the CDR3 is TGCGCCAGCAGCGGGGACAGGGGTTGGACCGGGGAGCTGTTTTTT. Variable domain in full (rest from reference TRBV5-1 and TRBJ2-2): KAGVTQTPRYLIKTRGQQVTLSCSPISGHRSVSWYQQTPGQGLQFLFEYFSETQRNKGNFPGRFSGRQFSNSRSEMNVSTLELGDSALYLCASSGDRGWTGELFFGEGSRLTVL.

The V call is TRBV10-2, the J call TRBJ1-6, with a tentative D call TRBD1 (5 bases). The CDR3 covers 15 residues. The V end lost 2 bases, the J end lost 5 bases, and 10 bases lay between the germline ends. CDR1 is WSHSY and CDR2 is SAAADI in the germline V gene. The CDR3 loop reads CASSERDLNNSPLHF. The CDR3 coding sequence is TGCGCCAGCAGTGAGAGGGACTTGAATAATTCACCCCTCCACTTT.

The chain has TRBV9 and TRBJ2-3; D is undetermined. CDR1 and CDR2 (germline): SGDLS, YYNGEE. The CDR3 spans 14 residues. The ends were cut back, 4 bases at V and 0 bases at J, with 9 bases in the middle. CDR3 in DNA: TGTGCCAGCAGCCTCCTGACTAGCACAGATACGCAGTATTTT. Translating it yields CASSLLTSTDTQYF.

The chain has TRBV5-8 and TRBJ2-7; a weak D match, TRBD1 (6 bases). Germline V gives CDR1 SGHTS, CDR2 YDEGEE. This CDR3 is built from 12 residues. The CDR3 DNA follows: TGTGCTAACAGCAGGACAGACTACGAGCAGTACTTC. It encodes CANSRTDYEQYF. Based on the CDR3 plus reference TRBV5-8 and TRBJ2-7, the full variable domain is EAGVTQSPTHLIKTRGQQATLRCSPISGHTSVYWYQQALGLGLQFLLWYDEGEERNRGNFPPRFSGRQFPNYSSELNVNALELEDSALYLCANSRTDYEQYFGPGTRLTVT.

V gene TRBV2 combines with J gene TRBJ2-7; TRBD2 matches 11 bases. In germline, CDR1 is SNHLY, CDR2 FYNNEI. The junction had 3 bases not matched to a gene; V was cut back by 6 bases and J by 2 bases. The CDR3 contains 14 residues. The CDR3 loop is CASRVAGGPYEQYF. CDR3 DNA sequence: TGTGCCAGCAGAGTAGCGGGAGGGCCCTACGAGCAGTACTTC.

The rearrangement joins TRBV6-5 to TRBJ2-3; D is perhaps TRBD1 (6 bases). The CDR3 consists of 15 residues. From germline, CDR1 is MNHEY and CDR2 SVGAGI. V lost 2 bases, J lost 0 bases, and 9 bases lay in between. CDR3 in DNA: TGTGCCAGCAGTTACGGGACAACTAGCACAGATACGCAGTATTTT. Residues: CASSYGTTSTDTQYF.

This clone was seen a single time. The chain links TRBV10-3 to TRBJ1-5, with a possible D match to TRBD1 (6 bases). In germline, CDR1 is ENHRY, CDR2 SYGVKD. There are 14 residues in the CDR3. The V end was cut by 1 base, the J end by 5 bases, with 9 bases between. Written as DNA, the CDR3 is TGTGCCATCAGTGAGTTAGAGGGGGATCAGCCCCAGCATTTT. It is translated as CAISELEGDQPQHF.